This TCR beta chain was identified during a study of CD8+ T cells in alopecia areata. It was cDNA, reverse transcribed from extracted RNA, that served as the sequencing template. This table comes from immunoSEQ multiplex PCR, and its TCRdb copy is limited to in-frame clones, with some not included. The sample holds about 200,000 clones, roughly 64% seen once. This clone has only a few counts. The CDR3 is 14 amino acids. The germline V and J ends were trimmed by 5 bases and 1 base, with 11 bases remaining between them. The germline CDR1 and CDR2 sequences are KGHSH and LQKENI. Noted treatment: oral pan-JAK inhibitor, 5-10 mg twice daily. Cell sorting on a FACSAria was used to separate CD4+ and CD8+ T cells from the PBMCs.

The chain has TRBV18 and TRBJ1-1, with D possibly being TRBD1 (6 bases). This clonotype was sampled from a human donor with alopecia areata. Sequences were derived from CD4+ T cells sorted from blood, sampled at week 24, from a patient treated with tofacitinib. The CDR3 region is CASSSQGRNTEAFF. As DNA, the CDR3 is TGTGCCAGCTCATCCCAGGGGCGGAACACTGAAGCTTTCTTT.